The entry that follows covers one T cell receptor beta chain sequence. These data come from a study of cytomegalovirus exposure and HLA in healthy donors. CDR1 and CDR2 from the germline V gene are SEHNR and FQNEAQ (reference sequence). There are 18 residues in the CDR3. V dropped 5 bases and J dropped 3 bases, with 25 bases sitting between them. Data came from immunoSEQ multiplex PCR; TCRdb stores just in-frame clones and leaves some out. The sample holds 95,000 to 150,000 clones, 80% to 90% seen once. The TCR comes from a woman between 18 and 29 years old in good health and CMV-seronegative. V usage is TRBV7-9 and J usage is TRBJ1-1; D remains unclear. Specimen: PBMCs. DNA for the CDR3: TGTGCCAGCAGCGCGTCTAACCTCGGGGTTCTGGTGGACACTGAAGCTTTCTTT. Its translation is CASSASNLGVLVDTEAFF.